The sample holds a few counts of the clone carrying this T cell receptor (beta chain). Source study methods: Amplified reference gene primers provided the basis for estimating nucleated cell counts. Assay: immunoSEQ multiplex PCR; the TCRdb copy retains only in-frame clones and omits some. V and J calls and clone size are as listed in that table; D and trimming were resolved from the DNA. The table includes around 75,000 clones, 65% to 85% detected once. V was cut by 3 bases and J by 7 bases, with 13 bases left in between. The germline gives CDR1 SGHDT, CDR2 YYEEEE. CDR3 length: 14 amino acids. These data come from a study of blood T cell repertoires in COVID-19. In the study overall: COVID-19 samples, acute and convalescent, were from the United States, Italy and Spain. From T cells, B-cell-depleted T cells, or PBMCs came the material, which was cDNA or gDNA.

This chain connects TRBV5-6 to TRBJ2-2; maybe TRBD1 (5 bases). The sample was peripheral blood. The clonotype comes from a man aged 45-60 years with COVID-19, enrolled during active disease. The CDR3 nucleotides read TGTGCCAGCAGCTGGATGGGGCCCGGCGGGGAGCTGTTTTTT. Translated: CASSWMGPGGELFF.